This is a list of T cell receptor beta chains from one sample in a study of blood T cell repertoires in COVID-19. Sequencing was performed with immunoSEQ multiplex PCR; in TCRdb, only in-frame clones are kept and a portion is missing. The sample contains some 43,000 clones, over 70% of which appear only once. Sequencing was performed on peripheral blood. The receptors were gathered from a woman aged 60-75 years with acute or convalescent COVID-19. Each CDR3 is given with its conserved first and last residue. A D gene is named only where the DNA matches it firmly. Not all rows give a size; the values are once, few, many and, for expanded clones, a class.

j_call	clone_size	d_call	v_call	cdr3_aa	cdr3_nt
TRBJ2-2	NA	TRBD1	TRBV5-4	CASSSSTGGGELFF	TGTGCCAGCAGCTCCTCGACAGGGGGCGGGGAGCTGTTTTTT
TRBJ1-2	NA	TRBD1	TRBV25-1	CASSEPGQGYGYTF	TGTGCCAGCAGTGAACCTGGACAGGGCTATGGCTACACCTTC
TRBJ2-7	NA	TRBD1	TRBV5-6	CASSFGTAIDEQYF	TGTGCCAGCAGCTTTGGGACAGCTATCGACGAGCAGTACTTC
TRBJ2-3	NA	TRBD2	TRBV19	CASSARLAGGDGTQYF	TGTGCCAGTAGTGCGCGACTAGCGGGGGGGGATGGTACGCAGTATTTT
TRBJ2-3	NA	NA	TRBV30	CAWSAGGSISTDTQYF	TGTGCCTGGAGTGCTGGGGGGAGCATTAGCACAGATACGCAGTATTTT
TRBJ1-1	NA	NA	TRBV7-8	CASSLKLGTPEAFF	TGTGCCAGCAGCTTAAAGCTAGGAACTCCTGAAGCTTTCTTT
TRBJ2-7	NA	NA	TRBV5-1	CASSSVSSEQYF	TGCGCCAGCAGCTCCGTTTCGTCCGAGCAGTACTTC
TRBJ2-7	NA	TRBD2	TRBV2	CASSSSGGPISYEQYF	TGTGCCAGCTCTTCTAGCGGGGGGCCGATTTCGTACGAGCAGTACTTC
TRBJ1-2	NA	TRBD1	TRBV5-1	CASSPGQGTGGYTF	TGCGCCAGCAGCCCGGGACAGGGGACAGGTGGCTACACCTTC
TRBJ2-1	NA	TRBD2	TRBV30	CAWTAGGPGEQFF	TGTGCCTGGACCGCGGGGGGGCCAGGGGAGCAGTTCTTC
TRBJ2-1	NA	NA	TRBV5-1	CASNGQSGDEQFF	TGCGCCAGCAACGGACAGAGTGGCGATGAGCAGTTCTTC
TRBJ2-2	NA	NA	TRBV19	CASSRREGDTGELFF	TGTGCCAGTAGTAGAAGGGAGGGGGACACCGGGGAGCTGTTTTTT
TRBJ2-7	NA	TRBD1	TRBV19	CASTSGTGVSEQYF	TGTGCCAGTACCTCCGGGACAGGGGTCTCCGAGCAGTACTTC
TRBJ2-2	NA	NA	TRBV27	CASSLTYTGELFF	TGTGCCAGCAGTTTAACATACACCGGGGAGCTGTTTTTT
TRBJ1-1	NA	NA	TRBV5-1	CASSLDPGLNTEAFF	TGCGCCAGCAGCTTGGATCCAGGATTGAACACTGAAGCTTTCTTT
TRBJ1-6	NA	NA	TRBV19	CASSIDRSYNSPLHF	TGTGCCAGTAGTATAGACAGGTCCTATAATTCACCCCTCCACTTT
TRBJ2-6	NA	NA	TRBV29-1	CSVGGTARSGANVLTF	TGCAGCGTTGGCGGGACAGCCCGCTCTGGGGCCAACGTCCTGACTTTC
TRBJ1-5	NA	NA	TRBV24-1	CATSEAGRNREPQHF	TGTGCCACCAGTGAAGCGGGACGGAATAGGGAGCCCCAGCATTTT
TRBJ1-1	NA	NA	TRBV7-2	CASSSMNTEAFF	TGTGCCAGCAGCTCAATGAACACTGAAGCTTTCTTT
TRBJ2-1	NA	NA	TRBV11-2	CASSFGTGILF	NA
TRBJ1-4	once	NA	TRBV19	CASALELNEKLFF	TGTGCCAGTGCATTGGAGCTCAATGAAAAACTGTTTTTT
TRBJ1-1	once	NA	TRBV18	CASSYEENTEAFF	TGTGCCAGCTCTTACGAGGAGAACACTGAAGCTTTCTTT
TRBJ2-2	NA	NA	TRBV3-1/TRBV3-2	CASSPATVAGELFF	TGTGCCAGCAGCCCCGCCACTGTGGCCGGGGAGCTGTTTTTT
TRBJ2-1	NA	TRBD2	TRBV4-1	CASSLKGASGNEQFF	TGCGCCAGCAGCCTGAAAGGGGCTAGCGGGAATGAGCAGTTCTTC
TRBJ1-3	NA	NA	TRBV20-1	CLIRGPNTIYF	TGCCTTATTCGGGGTCCAAACACCATATATTTT
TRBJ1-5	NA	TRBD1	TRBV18	CASSLTGQGRSFDQPQHF	TGTGCCAGCTCATTGACCGGACAGGGGAGGTCATTCGATCAGCCCCAGCATTTT
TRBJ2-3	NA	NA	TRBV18	CASSRDFTDTQYF	TGTGCCAGCTCACGTGACTTCACAGATACGCAGTATTTT
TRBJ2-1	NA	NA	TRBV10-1	CASSEPNSGEQFF	TGCGCCAGCAGTGAGCCGAATTCGGGTGAGCAGTTCTTC
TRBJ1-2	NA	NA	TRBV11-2	CASSSSGDYGYTF	TGTGCCAGCAGCTCATCGGGGGACTATGGCTACACCTTC
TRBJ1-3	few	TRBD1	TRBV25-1	CASSPEGARGNTIYF	TGTGCCAGCAGTCCGGAGGGGGCTCGTGGAAACACCATATATTTT
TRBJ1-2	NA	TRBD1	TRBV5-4	CASSTTGVYGYTF	TGTGCCAGCAGCACTACAGGGGTCTATGGCTACACCTTC
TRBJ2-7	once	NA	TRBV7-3	CASSLTAGLSEQYF	TGTGCCAGCAGCTTAACGGCAGGTCTGTCCGAGCAGTACTTC
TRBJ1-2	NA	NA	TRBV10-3	CASVRDERGGYTF	TGTGCCTCCGTAAGAGACGAGCGGGGCGGCTACACCTTC
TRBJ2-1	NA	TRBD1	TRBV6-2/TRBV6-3	CASSYPGQGTDEQFF	TGTGCCAGCAGTTACCCCGGACAGGGTACGGATGAGCAGTTCTTC
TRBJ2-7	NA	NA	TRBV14	CASSQIRVGEQYF	TGTGCCAGCAGCCAAATCAGGGTAGGCGAGCAGTACTTC
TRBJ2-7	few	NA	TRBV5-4	CASSLWGQSYEQYF	TGTGCCAGCAGCTTGTGGGGGCAATCCTACGAGCAGTACTTC
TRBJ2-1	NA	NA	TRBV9	CASSVVHEGEQFF	TGTGCCAGCAGCGTAGTCCATGAGGGTGAGCAGTTCTTC
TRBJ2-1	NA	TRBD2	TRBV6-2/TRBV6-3	CASSRAGLGNEQFF	TGTGCCAGCAGTAGAGCGGGGCTCGGGAATGAGCAGTTCTTC
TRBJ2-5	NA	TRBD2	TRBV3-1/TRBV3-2	CASSPGRVTTQETQYF	TGTGCCAGCAGCCCCGGGAGGGTCACCACCCAAGAGACCCAGTACTTC
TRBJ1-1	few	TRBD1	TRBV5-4	CASRTTGGGDTEAFF	TGTGCCAGCAGGACGACAGGGGGAGGTGACACTGAAGCTTTCTTT
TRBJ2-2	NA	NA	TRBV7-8	CASSSLVSTGELFF	TGTGCCAGCAGCTCTCTGGTCAGCACCGGGGAGCTGTTTTTT
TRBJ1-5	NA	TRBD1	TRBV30	CAWSYETGYYSNQPQHF	TGTGCCTGGAGCTACGAGACAGGGTACTATAGCAATCAGCCCCAGCATTTT
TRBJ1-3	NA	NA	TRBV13	CASSRGDSGNTIYF	TGTGCCAGCAGCCGGGGTGACTCTGGAAACACCATATATTTT
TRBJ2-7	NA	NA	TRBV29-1	CSVSRSGEQYF	TGCAGCGTCTCCCGGAGTGGCGAGCAGTACTTC
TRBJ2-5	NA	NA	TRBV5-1	CASRPDNQETQYF	TGCGCCAGCAGGCCCGACAACCAAGAGACCCAGTACTTC
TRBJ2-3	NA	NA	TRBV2	CASRGYSGLTDTQYF	TGTGCCAGCAGAGGGTACAGCGGGCTCACAGATACGCAGTATTTT
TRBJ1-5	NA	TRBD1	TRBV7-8	CASSLGGQGVGNQPQHF	TGTGCCAGCAGCTTAGGGGGACAGGGAGTGGGCAATCAGCCCCAGCATTTT
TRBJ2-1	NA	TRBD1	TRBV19	CATWTGFPYNEQFF	TGTGCCACATGGACAGGGTTCCCCTACAATGAGCAGTTCTTC
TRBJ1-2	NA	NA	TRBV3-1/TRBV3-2	CASSPVRGANYGYTF	TGTGCCAGCAGCCCAGTGCGGGGGGCTAACTATGGCTACACCTTC
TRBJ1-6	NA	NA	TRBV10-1	CASSEGRSPLHF	TGCGCCAGCAGTGAGGGGAGGTCACCCCTCCACTTT
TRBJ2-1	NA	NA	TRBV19	CASSISLANEQFF	TGTGCCAGTAGTATCAGCCTAGCTAATGAGCAGTTCTTC
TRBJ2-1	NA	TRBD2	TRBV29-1	CRNGRTSRTEQFF	TGCAGAAACGGGAGGACTAGCAGGACTGAGCAGTTCTTC
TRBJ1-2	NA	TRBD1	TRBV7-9	CASSLGQGGGYTF	TGTGCCAGCAGCTTAGGACAGGGAGGCGGCTACACCTTC
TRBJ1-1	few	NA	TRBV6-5	CASSHGVWAFF	TGTGCCAGCAGCCATGGAGTCTGGGCTTTCTTT